One TCR beta chain is described in this entry. The data derive from a study of radiation and T cells in renal cell carcinoma. Documented time point: blood 4 weeks post-SBRT, at nephrectomy. The treatment here: 15 Gy SBRT to primary tumor, nephrectomy 4 weeks later. The data were produced by immunoSEQ multiplex PCR, yet TCRdb's version contains in-frame clones alone and is incomplete. This table has roughly 92,000 clones, around 83% appearing once. V lost 5 bases and J lost 6; bases outside the gene matches: 12. The CDR3 covers 16 residues. CDR1 is MDHEN, CDR2 SYDVKM, per germline. The material sequenced was blood, taken from a patient whose treatment included radiotherapy and nephrectomy. The source is a man in his sixties with renal cell carcinoma. This sequence joins TRBV28 and TRBJ1-5; 8 bases fit TRBD1. CDR3 sequence: CASSRRTGGVGQPQHF. In nucleotides, the CDR3 is TGTGCCAGCAGTCGTCGAACAGGGGGAGTTGGTCAGCCCCAGCATTTT. Supplemented by reference TRBV28 and TRBJ1-5, the full variable domain reads DVKVTQSSRYLVKRTGEKVFLECVQDMDHENMFWYRQDPGLGLRLIYFSYDVKMKEKGDIPEGYSVSREKKERFSLILESASTNQTSMYLCASSRRTGGVGQPQHFGDGTRLSIL.